The entry that follows covers one T cell receptor beta chain sequence. The target antigen is unknown. In the study's own analysis: For the immunoSEQ data, sequences were junction-only without quality scores, so filtering differed. Here immunoSEQ multiplex PCR was the method, and the copy in TCRdb shows in-frame clones only, minus some. V and J calls and clone size come straight from that table; D and trimming were deduced from the DNA. The sample has 600,000 or so clones, roughly 95% seen once. With 5 bases removed from V and 4 bases from J, the gap between germline ends came to 11 bases. The CDR3 length is 13 residues. Germline V gene data show CDR1 as SGHTA and CDR2 as FQGNSA. Naive CD8 isolation took CD45RO-negative cells positively selected for CCR7 and excluded terminally differentiated effector memory CD45RA+ cells. The data stem from a study of shared clonotypes between healthy human individuals.

Study-wide results and limits: Non-shared clonotypes were found to have lower generation probabilities than the clonotypes that were shared by all four of the sorted-subset donors.

Input material: naive CD8+ T cells sorted from blood. The J gene is TRBJ1-1, the V gene TRBV7-2; D is undetermined. The sequence derives from a woman between 25 and 40 years old in good health. The CDR3 DNA follows: TGTGCCAGCAGCACGCCATTTGCCACTGAAGCTTTCTTT. This encodes CASSTPFATEAFF.